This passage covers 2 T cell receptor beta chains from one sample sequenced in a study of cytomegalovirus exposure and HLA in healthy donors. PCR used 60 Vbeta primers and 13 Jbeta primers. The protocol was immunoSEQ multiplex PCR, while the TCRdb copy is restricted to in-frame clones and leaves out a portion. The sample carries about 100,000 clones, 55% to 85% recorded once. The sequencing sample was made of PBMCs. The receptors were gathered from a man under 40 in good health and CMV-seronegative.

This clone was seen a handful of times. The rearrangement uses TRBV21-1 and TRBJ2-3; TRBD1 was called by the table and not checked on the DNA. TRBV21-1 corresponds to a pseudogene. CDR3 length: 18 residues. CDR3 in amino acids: CASTTLPGQETPTDTQYF. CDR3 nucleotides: TGTGCCAGCACCACACTACCGGGACAGGAGACACCCACAGATACGCAGTATTTT.

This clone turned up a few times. The CDR3 spells CATSRAGSTDTQYF. In nucleotides, the CDR3 is TGTGCCACCAGCAGAGCGGGAAGCACAGATACGCAGTATTTT. The V call is TRBV15, the J call TRBJ2-3, with D possibly being TRBD2 (5 bases). The CDR3 consists of 14 residues. V shed 1 base and J shed 0 bases, with 5 bases lying between them. Germline V gene lookup returns CDR1 LNHNV and CDR2 YYDKDF (reference sequence).